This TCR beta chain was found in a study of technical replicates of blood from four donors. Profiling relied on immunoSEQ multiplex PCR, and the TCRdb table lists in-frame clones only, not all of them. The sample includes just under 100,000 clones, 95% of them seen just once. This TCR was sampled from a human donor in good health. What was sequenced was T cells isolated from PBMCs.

The CDR3 protein is CSGEGSYEQYF. In DNA, the CDR3 is TGCAGTGGCGAGGGCTCCTACGAGCAGTACTTC. This rearrangement joins TRBV20-1 to TRBJ2-7; a possible D gene is TRBD2 (5 bases). CDR1 DFQATT and CDR2 SNEGSKA come from the germline V gene (reference sequence). The V and J ends lost 7 bases and 0 bases respectively, with 7 bases between them. The CDR3 spans 11 residues.